This TCR beta chain appears in the sequencing data of a study of T cells expressing NK-cell markers. Study-level information: CD3+CD56+NKG2C+, CD3+CD56+NKG2C- and CD3+CD56-NKG2C+ T cells, once sorted, supplied the TCR beta repertoires.

With the 5' RACE reads reprocessed, TCRdb shows one record per CDR3 protein and no DNA. With under 200,000 distinct CDR3 sequences in the sample, the ten largest clones hold about 18%. Sequencing was done on a sample of blood T cells: a sorted CD56 or NKG2C T cell subset, CD4+ or CD8+ T cells, or bulk PBMC T cells (not recorded which). The TCR was taken from a woman aged 18 to 75 in good health.

The CDR3 spells CASNINTEAFF. The chain links TRBV28 to TRBJ1-1. The CDR3 extends over 11 amino acids. From germline, CDR1 is MDHEN and CDR2 SYDVKM.